This TCR beta chain was identified in a study of OX40 agonist ivuxolimab in advanced cancers. Study in general: There were three patients with partial responses, one having hepatocellular carcinoma and two cutaneous melanoma.

Samples of blood were obtained at baseline, on cycle 4 day 1, and on cycle 7 day 1. A note on this clone: Its specificity is unknown.

The CDR3 runs to 13 residues. With 5 bases removed from V and 1 base from J, the gap between germline ends came to 8 bases. CDR1 MDHEN and CDR2 SYDVKM come from the germline V gene. Regarding the study as a whole: CD8+ T cells showed, on average, more clonal expansion than CD4+ cells. The antigen specificity of the peripheral T cells (those that were expanded) was not determined.

Generated by immunoSEQ multiplex PCR, the TCRdb table keeps only in-frame clones and is missing some. This sample has about 67,000 clones, with about 85% found just once. This clonotype was obtained from an adult with an advanced solid tumor such as melanoma, head and neck, liver or kidney cancer. The sample in question was CD4+ or CD8+ T cells sorted from blood, obtained in a trial of the OX40 agonist ivuxolimab. V and J are TRBV28 and TRBJ2-5; D uncertain. CDR3 sequence reads: CASSREGQETQYF. The CDR3 DNA reads TGTGCCAGCAGTAGGGAAGGCCAAGAGACCCAGTACTTC. Supplemented by reference TRBV28 and TRBJ2-5, the full variable domain reads DVKVTQSSRYLVKRTGEKVFLECVQDMDHENMFWYRQDPGLGLRLIYFSYDVKMKEKGDIPEGYSVSREKKERFSLILESASTNQTSMYLCASSREGQETQYFGPGTRLLVL.